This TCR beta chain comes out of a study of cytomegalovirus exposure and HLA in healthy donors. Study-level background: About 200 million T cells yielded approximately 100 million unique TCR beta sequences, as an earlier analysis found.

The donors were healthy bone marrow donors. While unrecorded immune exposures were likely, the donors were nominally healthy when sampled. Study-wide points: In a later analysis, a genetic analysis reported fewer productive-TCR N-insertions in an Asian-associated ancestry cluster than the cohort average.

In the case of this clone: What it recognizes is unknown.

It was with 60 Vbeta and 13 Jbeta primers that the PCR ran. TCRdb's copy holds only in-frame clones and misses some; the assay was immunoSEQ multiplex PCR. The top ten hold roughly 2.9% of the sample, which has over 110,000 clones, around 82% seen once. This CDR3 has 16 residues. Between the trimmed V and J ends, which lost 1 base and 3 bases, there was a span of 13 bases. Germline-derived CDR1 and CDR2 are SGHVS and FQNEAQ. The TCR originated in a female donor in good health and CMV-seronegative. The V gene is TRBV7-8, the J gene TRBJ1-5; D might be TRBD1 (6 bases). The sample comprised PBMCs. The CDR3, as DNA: TGTGCCAGCAGCTTAGGGGTACAGGGCATCAATCAGCCCCAGCATTTT. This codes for CASSLGVQGINQPQHF.